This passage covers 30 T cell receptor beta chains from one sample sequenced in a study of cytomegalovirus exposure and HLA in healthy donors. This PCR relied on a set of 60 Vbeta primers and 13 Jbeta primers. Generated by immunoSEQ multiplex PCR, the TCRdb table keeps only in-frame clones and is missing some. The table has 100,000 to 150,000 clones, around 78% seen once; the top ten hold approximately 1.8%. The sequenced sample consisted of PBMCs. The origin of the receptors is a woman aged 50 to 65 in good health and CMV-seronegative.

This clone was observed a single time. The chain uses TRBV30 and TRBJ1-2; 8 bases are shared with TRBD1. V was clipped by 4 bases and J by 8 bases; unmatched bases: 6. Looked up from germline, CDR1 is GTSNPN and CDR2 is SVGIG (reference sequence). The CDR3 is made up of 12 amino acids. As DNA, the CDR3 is TGTGCCTGGAAAGGGACAGGCAGGGGCTACACCTTC. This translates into CAWKGTGRGYTF.

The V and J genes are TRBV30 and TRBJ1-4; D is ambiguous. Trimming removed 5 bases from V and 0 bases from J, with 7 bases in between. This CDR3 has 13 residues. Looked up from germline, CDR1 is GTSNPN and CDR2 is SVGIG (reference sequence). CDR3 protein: CAWSHTTNEKLFF. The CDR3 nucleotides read TGTGCCTGGTCACACACAACTAATGAAAAACTGTTTTTT. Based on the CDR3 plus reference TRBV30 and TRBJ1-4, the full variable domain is SQTIHQWPATLVQPVGSPLSLECTVEGTSNPNLYWYRQAAGRGLQLLFYSVGIGQISSEVPQNLSASRPQDRQFILSSKKLLLSDSGFYLCAWSHTTNEKLFFGSGTQLSVL.

The CDR3 region is CASSLGGRGFTDTQYF. The DNA of the CDR3 is TGTGCCAGCAGCTTGGGGGGTCGGGGTTTTACAGATACGCAGTATTTT. The rearrangement links TRBV5-6 to TRBJ2-3; TRBD2 is a possible D gene (5 bases). The CDR3 has 16 residues. Trimming took 0 bases from V and 3 from J, leaving 14 bases between them. Germline V CDR1 and CDR2: SGHDT, YYEEEE.

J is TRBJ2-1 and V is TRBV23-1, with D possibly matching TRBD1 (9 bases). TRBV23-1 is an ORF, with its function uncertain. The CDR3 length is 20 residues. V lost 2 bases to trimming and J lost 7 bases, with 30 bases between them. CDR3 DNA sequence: TGCGCCAGCAGTCAACCCGGGACAGGGCTTTGGGTAGCGGGATTTAATGAGCAGTTCTTC. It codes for CASSQPGTGLWVAGFNEQFF.

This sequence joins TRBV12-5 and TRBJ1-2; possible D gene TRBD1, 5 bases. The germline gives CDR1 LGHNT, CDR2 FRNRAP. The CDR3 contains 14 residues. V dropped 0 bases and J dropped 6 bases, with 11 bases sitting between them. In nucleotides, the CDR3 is TGTGCTAGTGGTTTGGTAGATCCGGGGGATGGCTACACCTTC. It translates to CASGLVDPGDGYTF.

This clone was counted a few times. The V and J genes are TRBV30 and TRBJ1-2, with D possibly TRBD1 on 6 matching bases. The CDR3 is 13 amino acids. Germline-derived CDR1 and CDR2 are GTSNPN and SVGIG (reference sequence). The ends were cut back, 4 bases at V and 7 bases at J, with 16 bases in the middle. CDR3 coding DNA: TGTGCCTGGACATTACTCGAAGGGGGTGGCTACACCTTC. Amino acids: CAWTLLEGGGYTF.

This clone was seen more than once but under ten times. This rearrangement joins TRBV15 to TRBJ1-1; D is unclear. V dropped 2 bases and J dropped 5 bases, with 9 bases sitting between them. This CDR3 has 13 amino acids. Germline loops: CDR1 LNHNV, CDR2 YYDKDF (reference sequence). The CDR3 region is CATSRSRGTEAFF. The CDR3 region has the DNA TGTGCCACCAGCAGATCCCGGGGAACTGAAGCTTTCTTT. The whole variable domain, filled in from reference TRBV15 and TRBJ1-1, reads DAMVIQNPRYQVTQFGKPVTLSCSQTLNHNVMYWYQQKSSQAPKLLFHYYDKDFNNEADTPDNFQSRRPNTSFCFLDIRSPGLGDTAMYLCATSRSRGTEAFFGQGTRLTVV.

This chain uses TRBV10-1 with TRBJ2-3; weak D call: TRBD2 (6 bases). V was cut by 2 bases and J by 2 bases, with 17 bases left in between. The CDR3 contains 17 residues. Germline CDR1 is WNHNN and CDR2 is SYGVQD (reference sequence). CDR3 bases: TGCGCCAGCAGTGAGGGGGGACCAGCGGGTGACACAGATACGCAGTATTTT. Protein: CASSEGGPAGDTDTQYF.

Here the CDR3 DNA reads TGTGCCACCTCTAAGCGGCGGGAAGCTGATACGCAGTATTTT. Its translation is CATSKRREADTQYF. J is TRBJ2-3 and V is TRBV5-8; D is perhaps TRBD2 (6 bases). The CDR3 loop spans 14 amino acids. Germline V lookup: CDR1 SGHTS, CDR2 YDEGEE. The V and J ends lost 9 bases and 6 bases respectively, with 20 bases between them.

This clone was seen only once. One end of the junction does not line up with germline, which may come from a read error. CDR3: CASSLSVLQPTLNYGYPF. CDR3 DNA sequence: TGTGCCAGCAGTTTATCTGTCCTCCAACCCACCTTAAACTATGGCTACCCCTTC. V is TRBV27 and J is TRBJ1-2; unclear D gene. CDR3 size: 18 residues. The germline V gene encodes CDR1 MNHEY and CDR2 SMNVEV (reference sequence).

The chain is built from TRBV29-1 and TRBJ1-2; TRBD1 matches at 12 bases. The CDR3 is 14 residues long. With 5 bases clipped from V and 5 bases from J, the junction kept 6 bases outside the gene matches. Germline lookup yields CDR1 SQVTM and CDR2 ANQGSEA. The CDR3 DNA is TGCAGCGTTCGGGGACAGGGGGCTCGGTATGGCTACACCTTC. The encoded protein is CSVRGQGARYGYTF.

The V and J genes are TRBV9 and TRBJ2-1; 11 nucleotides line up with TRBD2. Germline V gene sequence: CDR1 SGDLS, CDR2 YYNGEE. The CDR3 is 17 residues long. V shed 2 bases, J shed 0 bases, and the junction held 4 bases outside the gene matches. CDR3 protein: CASSVFGTSGSYNEQFF. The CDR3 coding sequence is TGTGCCAGCAGCGTCTTTGGGACTAGCGGCTCCTACAATGAGCAGTTCTTC.

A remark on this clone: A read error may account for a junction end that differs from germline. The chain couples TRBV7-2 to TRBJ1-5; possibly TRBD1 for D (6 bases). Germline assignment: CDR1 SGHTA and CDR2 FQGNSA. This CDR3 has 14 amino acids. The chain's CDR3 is CASSVQGSNQPQNF. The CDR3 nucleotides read TGTGCCAGCTCTGTACAGGGAAGCAATCAGCCCCAGAATTTT.

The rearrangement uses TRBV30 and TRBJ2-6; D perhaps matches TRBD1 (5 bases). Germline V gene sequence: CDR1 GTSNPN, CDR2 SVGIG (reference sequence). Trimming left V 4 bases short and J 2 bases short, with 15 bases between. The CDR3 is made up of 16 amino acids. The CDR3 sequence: CAWNGQPSPGANVLTF. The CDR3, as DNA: TGTGCCTGGAACGGACAACCCTCCCCTGGGGCCAACGTCCTGACTTTC.

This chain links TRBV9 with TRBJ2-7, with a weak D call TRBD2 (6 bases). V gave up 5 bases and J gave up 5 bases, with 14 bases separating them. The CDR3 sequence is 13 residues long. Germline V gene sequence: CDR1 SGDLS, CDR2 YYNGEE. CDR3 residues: CASSGLGGNEQYF. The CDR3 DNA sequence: TGTGCCAGCAGTGGTCTAGGCGGGAACGAGCAGTACTTC.

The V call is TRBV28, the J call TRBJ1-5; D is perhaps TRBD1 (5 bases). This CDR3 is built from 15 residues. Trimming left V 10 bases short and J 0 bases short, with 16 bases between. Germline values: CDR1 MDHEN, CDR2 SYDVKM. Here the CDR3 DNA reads TGTGCCACCCGGTGGCAGGGCAATAGCAATCAGCCCCAGCATTTT. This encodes CATRWQGNSNQPQHF. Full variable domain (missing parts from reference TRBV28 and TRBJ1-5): DVKVTQSSRYLVKRTGEKVFLECVQDMDHENMFWYRQDPGLGLRLIYFSYDVKMKEKGDIPEGYSVSREKKERFSLILESASTNQTSMYLCATRWQGNSNQPQHFGDGTRLSIL.

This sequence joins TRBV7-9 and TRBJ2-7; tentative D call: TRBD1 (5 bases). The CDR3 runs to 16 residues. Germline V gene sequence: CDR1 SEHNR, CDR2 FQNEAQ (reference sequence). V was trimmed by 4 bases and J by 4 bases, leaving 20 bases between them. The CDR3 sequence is CASSWPPDSVDYEQYF. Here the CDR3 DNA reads TGTGCCAGCAGCTGGCCCCCCGACAGCGTTGATTACGAGCAGTACTTC.

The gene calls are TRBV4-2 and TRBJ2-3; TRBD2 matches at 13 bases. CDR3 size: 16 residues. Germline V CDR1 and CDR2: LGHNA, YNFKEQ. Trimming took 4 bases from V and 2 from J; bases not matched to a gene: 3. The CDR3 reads CASSPGTSGDTDTQYF. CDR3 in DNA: TGTGCCAGCAGCCCCGGGACTAGCGGGGACACAGATACGCAGTATTTT.

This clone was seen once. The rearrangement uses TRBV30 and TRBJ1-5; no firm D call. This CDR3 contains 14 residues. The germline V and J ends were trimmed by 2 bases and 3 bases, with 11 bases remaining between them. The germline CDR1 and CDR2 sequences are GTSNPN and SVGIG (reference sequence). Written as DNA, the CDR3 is TGTGCCTGGAGTCAAAGACACAACAATCAGCCCCAGCATTTT. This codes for CAWSQRHNNQPQHF. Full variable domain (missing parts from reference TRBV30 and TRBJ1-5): SQTIHQWPATLVQPVGSPLSLECTVEGTSNPNLYWYRQAAGRGLQLLFYSVGIGQISSEVPQNLSASRPQDRQFILSSKKLLLSDSGFYLCAWSQRHNNQPQHFGDGTRLSIL.

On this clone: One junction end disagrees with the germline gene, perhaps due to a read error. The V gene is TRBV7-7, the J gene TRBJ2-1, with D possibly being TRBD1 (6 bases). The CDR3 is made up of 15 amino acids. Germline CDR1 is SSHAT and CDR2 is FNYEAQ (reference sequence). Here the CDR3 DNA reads TGTGCTAGCAGCTTAAGAATGGACAGTTACAATGAGCAGTTCTTC. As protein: CASSLRMDSYNEQFF. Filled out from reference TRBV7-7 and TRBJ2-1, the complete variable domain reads GAGVSQSPRYKVTKRGQDVTLRCDPISSHATLYWYQQALGQGPEFLTYFNYEAQPDKSGLPSDRFSAERPEGSISTLTIQRTEQRDSAMYRCASSLRMDSYNEQFFGPGTRLTVL.

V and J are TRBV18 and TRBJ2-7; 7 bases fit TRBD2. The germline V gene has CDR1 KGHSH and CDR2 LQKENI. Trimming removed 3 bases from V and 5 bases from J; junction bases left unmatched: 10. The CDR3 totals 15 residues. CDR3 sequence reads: CASSPQRASGHEQYF. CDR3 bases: TGTGCCAGCTCACCTCAAAGGGCTAGCGGCCACGAGCAGTACTTC. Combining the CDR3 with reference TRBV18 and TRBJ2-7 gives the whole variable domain NAGVMQNPRHLVRRRGQEARLRCSPMKGHSHVYWYRQLPEEGLKFMVYLQKENIIDESGMPKERFSAEFPKEGPSILRIQQVVRGDSAAYFCASSPQRASGHEQYFGPGTRLTVT.

As DNA, the CDR3 is TGTGCCAGCAGGAGACCAGGGGGTTGGAATCAGCCCCAGCATTTT. This gives the protein CASRRPGGWNQPQHF. The rearrangement joins TRBV28 to TRBJ1-5; 7 bases are shared with TRBD1. The germline CDR1 and CDR2 sequences are MDHEN and SYDVKM. V dropped 6 bases and J dropped 4; count of bases not matched to a gene: 9. This CDR3 comprises 15 residues.

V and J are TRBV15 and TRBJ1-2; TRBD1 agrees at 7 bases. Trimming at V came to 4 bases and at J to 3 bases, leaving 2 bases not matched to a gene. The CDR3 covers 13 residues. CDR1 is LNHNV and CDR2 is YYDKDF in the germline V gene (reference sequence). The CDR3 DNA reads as TGTGCCACCAGCAAAGACAGGGACTATGGCTACACCTTC. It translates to CATSKDRDYGYTF.

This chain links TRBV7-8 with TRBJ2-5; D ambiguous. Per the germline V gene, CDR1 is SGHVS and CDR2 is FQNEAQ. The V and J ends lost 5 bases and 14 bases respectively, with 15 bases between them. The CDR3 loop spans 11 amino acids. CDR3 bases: TGTGCCAGCAGCGCAAGGAGCGAGGTCTACTTC. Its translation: CASSARSEVYF.

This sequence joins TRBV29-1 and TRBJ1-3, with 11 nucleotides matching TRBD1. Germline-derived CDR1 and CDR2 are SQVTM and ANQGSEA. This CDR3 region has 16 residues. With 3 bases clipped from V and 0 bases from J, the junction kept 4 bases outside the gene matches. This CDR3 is CSVEGGTGGSGNTIYF. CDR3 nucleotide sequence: TGCAGCGTTGAGGGAGGGACAGGGGGCTCTGGAAACACCATATATTTT.

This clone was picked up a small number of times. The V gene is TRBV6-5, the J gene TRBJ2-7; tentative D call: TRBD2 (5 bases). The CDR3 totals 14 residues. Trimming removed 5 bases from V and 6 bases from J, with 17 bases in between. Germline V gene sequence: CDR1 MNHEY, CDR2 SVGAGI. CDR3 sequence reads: CASSTDNKGGEQYF. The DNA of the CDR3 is TGTGCCAGCAGTACTGACAACAAAGGAGGCGAGCAGTACTTC.

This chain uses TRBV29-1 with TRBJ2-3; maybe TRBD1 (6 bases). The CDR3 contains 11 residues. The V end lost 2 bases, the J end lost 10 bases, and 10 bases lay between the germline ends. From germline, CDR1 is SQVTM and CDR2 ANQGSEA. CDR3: CSVERDIAQYF. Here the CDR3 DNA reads TGCAGCGTTGAACGGGACATCGCGCAGTATTTT.

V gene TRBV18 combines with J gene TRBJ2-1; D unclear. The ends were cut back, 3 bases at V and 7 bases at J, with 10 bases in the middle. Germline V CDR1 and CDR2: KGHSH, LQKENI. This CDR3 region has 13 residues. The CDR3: CASSPGGANEQFF. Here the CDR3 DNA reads TGTGCCAGCTCACCCGGCGGAGCGAATGAGCAGTTCTTC.

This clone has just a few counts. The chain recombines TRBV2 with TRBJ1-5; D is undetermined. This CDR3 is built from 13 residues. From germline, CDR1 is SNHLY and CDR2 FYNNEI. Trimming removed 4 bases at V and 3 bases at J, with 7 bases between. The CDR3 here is CASSGQDNQPQHF. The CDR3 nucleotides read TGTGCCAGCAGTGGGCAGGACAATCAGCCCCAGCATTTT.

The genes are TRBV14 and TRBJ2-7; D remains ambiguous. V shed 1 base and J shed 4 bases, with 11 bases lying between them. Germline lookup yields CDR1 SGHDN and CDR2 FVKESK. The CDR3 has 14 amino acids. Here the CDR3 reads CASSQGLPRYEQYF. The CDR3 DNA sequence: TGTGCCAGCAGCCAAGGACTGCCGAGGTACGAGCAGTACTTC.